The 7 T cell receptor beta chains below were found in one sample sequenced in a study of blood T cell repertoires in COVID-19. The method was immunoSEQ multiplex PCR; TCRdb's version includes in-frame clones alone and lacks a portion of them. The sample contains around 290,000 clones, about 89% of which appear only once. Sequenced material: PBMCs or T cells enriched from blood (not recorded which). The receptors originated from a woman aged 18 to 35 who had recovered from COVID-19.

J is TRBJ2-1 and V is TRBV11-3; unclear D gene. The CDR3 is 16 amino acids. V lost 4 bases and J 7 bases, leaving 20 bases between the germline ends. Germline-derived CDR1 and CDR2 are SGHNT and YENEEA. CDR3 sequence (DNA): TGTGCCAGCAGCTCCCATTTGGGTGGCGCTAGAAATGAGCAGTTCTTC. The encoded protein is CASSSHLGGARNEQFF.

The chain combines TRBV6-5 with TRBJ2-1; possible D gene TRBD1, 6 bases. This CDR3 comprises 15 residues. V was clipped by 7 bases and J by 1 base, with 14 bases between them. Germline CDR1 MNHEY, CDR2 SVGAGI. The CDR3 sequence: CASNDRKPSYNEQFF. In DNA form, the CDR3 reads TGTGCCAGCAACGACAGGAAACCTTCCTACAATGAGCAGTTCTTC.

The rearrangement joins TRBV4-1 to TRBJ2-7; 9 bases are a match to TRBD1. V lost 2 bases to trimming and J lost 2 bases; unmatched junction nucleotides: 7. Germline CDR1 reads MGHRA; CDR2 reads YSYEKL. The CDR3 runs 16 residues. CDR3 DNA: TGCGCCAGCAGCCAACCTGGACAGGGGAGAGCCTACGAGCAGTACTTC. Protein sequence: CASSQPGQGRAYEQYF.

CDR3 amino acids: CSVELAGGSSYEQYF. The CDR3 DNA sequence: TGCAGCGTTGAACTAGCGGGAGGATCCTCCTACGAGCAGTACTTC. This rearrangement joins TRBV29-1 to TRBJ2-7; TRBD2 matches 11 bases. J was trimmed by 0 bases and V by 2 bases; bases with no gene match: 3. Germline values: CDR1 SQVTM, CDR2 ANQGSEA. This CDR3 has 15 amino acids.

The chain joins TRBV3-1 (or the pseudogene TRBV3-2) to TRBJ1-6, with D uncertain. Per germline, CDR1 LGHDT and CDR2 YNNKEL (reference sequence). V was shortened by 1 base and J by 5 bases, with 12 bases between the two germline ends. The CDR3 totals 16 residues. The CDR3 bases are TGTGCCAGCAGCCAAGCAGCGGTCCAAAATAATTCACCCCTCCACTTT. Encoded protein: CASSQAAVQNNSPLHF.

The V gene is TRBV2, the J gene TRBJ1-1; D is ambiguous. The CDR3 runs to 12 residues. Germline CDR1 SNHLY, CDR2 FYNNEI. Deletions cut 3 bases from V and 7 bases from J, with 9 bases between. CDR3 in amino acids: CASSDERGEAFF. In nucleotides, the CDR3 is TGTGCCAGCAGTGATGAAAGAGGTGAAGCTTTCTTT. The whole variable domain, remainder taken from reference TRBV2 and TRBJ1-1, is EPEVTQTPSHQVTQMGQEVILRCVPISNHLYFYWYRQILGQKVEFLVSFYNNEISEKSEIFDDQFSVERPDGSNFTLKIRSTKLEDSAMYFCASSDERGEAFFGQGTRLTVV.

The rearrangement uses TRBV18 and TRBJ1-2, with 8 bases matching TRBD1. CDR1 and CDR2 (germline): KGHSH, LQKENI. The CDR3 is made up of 14 amino acids. With 5 bases clipped from V and 4 bases from J, the junction kept 6 bases outside the gene matches. The CDR3 coding sequence is TGTGCCAGCTCAACGGACAGGGATACCTATGGCTACACCTTC. It translates to CASSTDRDTYGYTF. The full variable domain, rest sourced from reference TRBV18 and TRBJ1-2, is NAGVMQNPRHLVRRRGQEARLRCSPMKGHSHVYWYRQLPEEGLKFMVYLQKENIIDESGMPKERFSAEFPKEGPSILRIQQVVRGDSAAYFCASSTDRDTYGYTFGSGTRLTVV.